This TCR beta chain comes out of a study of blood T cell repertoires in COVID-19. In the study overall: Italy, Spain and the United States were the sources of the convalescent and acute COVID-19 samples. PBMCs, B-cell-depleted T cells, or T cells provided the cDNA or gDNA that made up the material.

During active infection, Seattle patients enrolled and were then monitored through disease. This clone was seen a handful of times. Original processing notes: Amplification with reference gene primers provided the estimates of nucleated cell counts. Profiled with immunoSEQ multiplex PCR; TCRdb holds only in-frame clones, not every one. V, J and clone size are those of that table, while D and trimming were read from the DNA. The sample records about 150,000 clones, about 85% being singletons. Deletions cut 7 bases from V and 0 bases from J, with 12 bases between. The CDR3 is 13 amino acids. CDR1 is SQVTM and CDR2 is ANQGSEA in the germline V gene.

The material sequenced was peripheral blood. The chain is built from TRBV29-1 and TRBJ1-2, with a weak D call TRBD1 (5 bases). The TCR comes from a man in his sixties with COVID-19, enrolled during active disease. The CDR3 bases are TGCAGCGGAACAGGAAGCCCTAACTATGGCTACACCTTC. This gives the protein CSGTGSPNYGYTF. Full variable domain (missing parts from reference TRBV29-1 and TRBJ1-2): SAVISQKPSRDICQRGTSLTIQCQVDSQVTMMFWYRQQPGQSLTLIATANQGSEATYESGFVIDKFPISRPNLTFSTLTVSNMSPEDSSIYLCSGTGSPNYGYTFGSGTRLTVV.